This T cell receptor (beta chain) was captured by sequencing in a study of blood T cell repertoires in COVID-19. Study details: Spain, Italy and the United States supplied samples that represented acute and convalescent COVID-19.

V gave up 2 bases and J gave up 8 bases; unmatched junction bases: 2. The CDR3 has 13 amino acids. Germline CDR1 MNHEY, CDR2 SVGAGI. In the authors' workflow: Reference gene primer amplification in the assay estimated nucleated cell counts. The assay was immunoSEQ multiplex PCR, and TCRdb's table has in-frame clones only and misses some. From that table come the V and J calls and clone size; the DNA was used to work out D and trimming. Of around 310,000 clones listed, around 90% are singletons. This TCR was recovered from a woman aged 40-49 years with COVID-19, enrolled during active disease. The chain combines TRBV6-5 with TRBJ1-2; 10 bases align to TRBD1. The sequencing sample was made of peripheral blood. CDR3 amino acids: CASSYRDRGGYTF. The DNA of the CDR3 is TGTGCCAGCAGTTACAGGGACAGGGGAGGCTACACCTTC.